Described below is a single T cell receptor (beta chain) sequence and its context. Sequencing was performed with immunoSEQ multiplex PCR; in TCRdb, only in-frame clones are kept and a portion is missing. This table has 110,000 to 150,000 clones, 90% to 95% appearing once. This entry is derived from a study of control samples from healthy donors and cancer patients. The sequencing input was PBMCs. The TCR originated in a man in his fifties or sixties with colorectal cancer.

The CDR3 DNA sequence: TGCGCCAGCAGCCGGGGACAGGGCTACGAGCAGTACTTC. Translating it yields CASSRGQGYEQYF. This chain joins TRBV5-1 and TRBJ2-7, with 9 bases fitting TRBD1. V dropped 4 bases and J dropped 3; count of bases not matched to a gene: 2. Germline V gene sequence: CDR1 SGHRS, CDR2 YFSETQ. The CDR3 contains 13 residues.